The 24 T cell receptor beta chains below were found in one sample sequenced in a study of blood T cells in healthy people across ages. For the second PCR, which ran for about 7 to 11 cycles, a sample-barcoded 5' primer and a J-beta primer mix were used. TCRdb used MiXCR to reprocess the 5' RACE reads, holding one entry per CDR3 protein. Among 720,000 or so distinct CDR3 sequences, over 40% were seen once, and the ten largest hold 30%. The sample taken for sequencing was blood. These receptors were taken from a man of 80 years or more in good health.

The chain recombines TRBV6-2 or TRBV6-3 with TRBJ2-6, with D maybe TRBD2 (5 bases). The ends were cut back, 5 bases at V and 3 bases at J, with 11 bases in the middle. Germline CDR1 MNHEY, CDR2 SVGEGT. CDR3 length: 15 residues. CDR3 sequence (DNA): TGTGCCAGCAGTACCACTAGAGGTGGGGCCAACGTCCTGACTTTC. It yields the protein CASSTTRGGANVLTF.

V is TRBV20-1 and J is TRBJ2-4; D might be TRBD2 (6 bases). The DNA end favors TRBJ2-7, so the J call may be wrong. The V gene's germline CDR1 is DFQATT and CDR2 SNEGSKA (reference sequence). There are 13 residues in the CDR3. CDR3 amino acids: CSAETVRDYEQYF. In nucleotides, the CDR3 is TGCAGTGCCGAGACAGTGCGGGACTACGAGCAGTACTTC.

The chain joins TRBV18 to TRBJ2-3; 7 bases match TRBD2. Germline assignment: CDR1 KGHSH and CDR2 LQKENI. V lost 3 bases and J lost 3; bases outside the gene matches: 9. The CDR3 runs 16 residues. The DNA for the CDR3 is TGTGCCAGCTCACCTCGACGCGGGAGCGGTACAGATACGCAGTATTTT. Translated: CASSPRRGSGTDTQYF.

This clonotype was observed once. The DNA of the CDR3 is TGCAGTGCTCCCGTAGGGCGGGCGACCCCCTACGAGCAGTACTTC. This encodes CSAPVGRATPYEQYF. The chain uses TRBV20-1 and TRBJ2-7, with D perhaps TRBD2 (5 bases). Germline CDR1 DFQATT, CDR2 SNEGSKA (reference sequence). Trimming took off 5 bases at V and 2 bases at J, with 19 bases between the two ends. CDR3 length: 15 residues.

The chain links TRBV6-2 or TRBV6-3 to TRBJ2-2; maybe TRBD2 (5 bases). The CDR3 consists of 14 residues. Germline CDR1 is MNHEY and CDR2 is SVGEGT. V was shortened by 5 bases and J by 6 bases, with 13 bases between the two germline ends. The CDR3 sequence is CASSDEGTAGELFF. The CDR3 DNA sequence: TGTGCCAGCAGTGACGAGGGTACCGCCGGGGAGCTGTTTTTT.

V gene TRBV18 combines with J gene TRBJ1-1; D call uncertain. This CDR3 comprises 14 residues. Trimming removed 3 bases at V and 4 bases at J, with 12 bases between. CDR1 is KGHSH and CDR2 is LQKENI in the germline V gene. CDR3 DNA: TGTGCCAGCTCACCGAGGAGGTCGGGCACTGAAGCTTTCTTT. Its protein product is CASSPRRSGTEAFF.

The sample holds a few counts of this clonotype. This sequence joins TRBV20-1 and TRBJ2-5; no clear D gene. The germline V gene encodes CDR1 DFQATT and CDR2 SNEGSKA (reference sequence). CDR3 length equals 14 residues. Trimming stripped 1 base from V and 5 bases from J, with 14 bases between. CDR3 DNA: TGCAGTGCTAGAGCCCAGATAGAGGTGGAGACCCAGTACTTC. Translated, it gives CSARAQIEVETQYF.

This clonotype appeared a few times. This chain joins TRBV3-1 and TRBJ2-3; D perhaps matches TRBD2 (5 bases). CDR3 size: 16 residues. From germline, CDR1 is LGHDT and CDR2 YNNKEL (reference sequence). V lost 2 bases, J lost 4 bases, and 16 bases lay in between. DNA of the CDR3: TGTGCCAGCAGCCAATCGCGCCTAGCATCTTCAGATACGCAGTATTTT. Amino acid sequence: CASSQSRLASSDTQYF.

The table lists this clonotype with a few counts. The chain uses TRBV12-3 or TRBV12-4 and TRBJ2-7, with TRBD1 matching 10 bases. This CDR3 is built from 16 residues. Unmatched junction bases numbered 11, after V lost 6 bases and J lost 3 bases. The CDR3 sequence is CASSPPARTGGYEQYF. CDR3 bases: TGTGCCAGCAGCCCACCCGCCCGGACAGGGGGCTACGAGCAGTACTTC.

The V gene is TRBV7-3, the J gene TRBJ2-3, with TRBD2 matching over 9 bases. The CDR3 has 15 residues. Germline CDR1 and CDR2: SGHTA and FQGTGA. The ends lost 5 bases at V and 2 bases at J; junction bases unmatched: 5. CDR3: CASSRSGRNTDTQYF. The CDR3 nucleotides are TGTGCCAGCAGCCGGAGCGGGAGGAACACAGATACGCAGTATTTT.

This clonotype was recorded many times. The V and J genes are TRBV20-1 and TRBJ2-5; 8 bases align to TRBD2. V shed 5 bases, J shed 7 bases, and the junction held 18 bases outside the gene matches. Germline CDR1 and CDR2: DFQATT and SNEGSKA (reference sequence). The CDR3 loop spans 16 amino acids. CDR3 bases: TGCAGTGCTTCCGGGGGGGGGAGAGTCTCCCTGGGGACCCAGTACTTC. Translation: CSASGGGRVSLGTQYF.

The gene calls are TRBV20-1 and TRBJ2-1, with D possibly TRBD1 on 6 matching bases. Trimming cost V 4 bases and J 13 bases, with 17 bases left between them. The CDR3 extends over 12 amino acids. Germline V gives CDR1 DFQATT, CDR2 SNEGSKA (reference sequence). CDR3 nucleotide sequence: TGCAGTGCTAACAGGGTCCAGGAGACCCAGTTCTTC. Translation gives CSANRVQETQFF.

This clonotype was observed a few times. This chain connects TRBV7-2 to TRBJ2-5, with 7 positions matching TRBD2. V trimming: 8 bases; J trimming: 11 bases; junction bases outside the gene matches: 11. There are 12 residues in the CDR3. CDR1 SGHTA and CDR2 FQGNSA come from the germline V gene. CDR3 sequence reads: CASRREMGEQYF. As DNA, the CDR3 is TGTGCCAGCCGGCGGGAGATGGGGGAGCAGTACTTC.

This clonotype has more than one count but fewer than ten. The chain couples TRBV7-2 to TRBJ1-1; D is undetermined. Trimming left V 3 bases short and J 0 bases short, with 5 bases between. This CDR3 region has 13 residues. Germline CDR1 reads SGHTA; CDR2 reads FQGNSA. The CDR3 loop is CASSLDMNTEAFF. The CDR3 region has the DNA TGTGCCAGCAGCTTGGATATGAACACTGAAGCTTTCTTT.

This clonotype has ten or more counts. CDR3 sequence reads: CSAEAGEKLFF. CDR3 DNA sequence: TGCAGTGCTGAGGCTGGTGAAAAACTGTTTTTT. This chain uses TRBV20-1 with TRBJ1-4; D unresolved. The CDR3 loop spans 11 amino acids. Trimming cost V 5 bases and J 7 bases, with 8 bases left between them. The germline V gene encodes CDR1 DFQATT and CDR2 SNEGSKA (reference sequence).

This clonotype was seen a handful of times. The chain joins TRBV20-1 to TRBJ2-7; 7 bases are a match to TRBD1. The CDR3 is 13 residues long. J lost 10 bases, V lost 6 bases, and 15 bases had no gene match. CDR1 and CDR2 from the germline V gene are DFQATT and SNEGSKA (reference sequence). The CDR3 region is CSALDGTAVDQYF. In nucleotides, the CDR3 is TGCAGTGCGCTGGACGGGACAGCGGTTGACCAGTACTTC.

This chain connects TRBV7-2 to TRBJ2-1; D tentatively reads TRBD1 or TRBD2 (6 bases each). Germline V gives CDR1 SGHTA, CDR2 FQGNSA. Trimming removed 1 base from V and 2 bases from J, with 9 bases in between. The length of the CDR3 is 15 residues. CDR3 nucleotides: TGTGCCAGCAGCTTAGACAGGGAGGCCTACAATGAGCAGTTCTTC. Translated: CASSLDREAYNEQFF. Drawing the rest from reference TRBV7-2 and TRBJ2-1, the complete variable domain is GAGVSQSPSNKVTEKGKDVELRCDPISGHTALYWYRQSLGQGLEFLIYFQGNSAPDKSGLPSDRFSAERTGGSVSTLTIQRTQQEDSAVYLCASSLDREAYNEQFFGPGTRLTVL.

The V gene is TRBV6-4, the J gene TRBJ2-5; 9 nucleotides match TRBD2. The CDR3 extends over 13 amino acids. J lost 13 bases, V lost 4 bases, and 10 bases had no gene match. Looked up from germline, CDR1 is MRHNA and CDR2 is SNTAGT. The CDR3 loop reads CASSGSAGGLPYF. Written as DNA, the CDR3 is TGTGCCAGCAGTGGGTCAGCGGGAGGTTTACCGTACTTC.

This clonotype was observed at least ten times. This rearrangement joins TRBV4-2 to TRBJ2-7; possibly TRBD2 for D (7 bases). The CDR3 sequence is 15 residues long. The germline CDR1 and CDR2 sequences are LGHNA and YNFKEQ. Deletions cut 4 bases from V and 2 bases from J, with 15 bases between. The CDR3 region has the DNA TGTGCCAGCAGCCGCCGGGGGGCCTTTGCCTACGAGCAGTACTTC. This codes for CASSRRGAFAYEQYF.

The sample holds a few counts of this clonotype. The J gene is TRBJ2-7, the V gene TRBV20-1; TRBD1 agrees at 7 bases. Per the germline V gene, CDR1 is DFQATT and CDR2 is SNEGSKA (reference sequence). Trimming at V came to 6 bases and at J to 6 bases, leaving 11 bases not matched to a gene. The CDR3 is 13 amino acids. CDR3 protein: CSATKTGPTEQYF. CDR3 DNA: TGCAGTGCCACGAAGACAGGGCCCACCGAGCAGTACTTC.

Concerning this clonotype: One junction end does not reproduce the germline sequence, and a read error may be involved. The chain uses TRBV15 and TRBJ2-1, with 7 bases matching TRBD2. The DNA end lines up better with TRBJ2-7; the J call may be wrong. Germline V lookup: CDR1 LNHNV, CDR2 YYDKDF (reference sequence). This CDR3 region has 15 residues. The CDR3 nucleotides read TGTGCCACCAGTAGAGCTAGCGGCGAATACAATGAGCAGTACTTC. It specifies CATSRASGEYNEQYF.

This chain connects TRBV10-3 to TRBJ2-7; D assignment may be TRBD1 or TRBD2 (5 bases each). The CDR3 runs 15 residues. Germline V gene data show CDR1 as ENHRY and CDR2 as SYGVKD. Trimming removed 5 bases at V and 5 bases at J, with 19 bases between. The CDR3 sequence: CAISPRGVGVNEQYF. The CDR3 DNA reads TGTGCCATCAGTCCCAGAGGGGTCGGCGTGAACGAGCAGTACTTC.

This clonotype was picked up one time. J is TRBJ1-2 and V is TRBV7-8; D gene unclear. This CDR3 contains 14 residues. V lost 0 bases to trimming and J lost 3 bases, with 8 bases between them. Per the germline V gene, CDR1 is SGHVS and CDR2 is FQNEAQ. CDR3 loop: CASSLAAPDYGYTF. Here the CDR3 DNA reads TGTGCCAGCAGCTTAGCGGCCCCAGACTATGGCTACACCTTC.

Remarks on this clonotype: The junction departs from germline at one end; a sequencing error may be responsible. DNA for the CDR3: TGTGACAGCAGTTCCGGGACAGCTAATGGCTACACCTTC. This encodes CDSSSGTANGYTF. The chain employs TRBV2 and TRBJ1-2, with 7 bases identical to TRBD1. CDR3 length: 13 residues. The V gene's germline CDR1 is SNHLY and CDR2 FYNNEI.